This TCR beta chain stems from a study of T cells in Graves' hyperthyroidism and ophthalmopathy. Overall study results and limits: Expanded thyroid clonotypes (above 0.001) were mostly also found in blood.

Based on clinical symptoms, serum thyroxine and TRAb, thyroid ultrasound and orbital computed tomography, diagnoses were reached. TCR beta CDR3 sequences were amplified from RNA transcripts. Using the HTBI primer set, a first-round RT-PCR was run on the TCR CDR3. MiXCR, applied by TCRdb to the multiplex PCR reads, yields one record per CDR3 protein. The top ten hold less than 25% of the sample, which has roughly 380,000 distinct CDR3 sequences, 13% seen once. V dropped 3 bases and J dropped 3 bases, with 12 bases sitting between them. CDR3 length equals 13 residues. The V gene's germline CDR1 is DFQATT and CDR2 SNEGSKA (reference sequence). This clonotype has ten or more counts. The antigen is undetermined.

The chain employs TRBV20-1 and TRBJ2-7; D may be TRBD1 (6 bases). The receptor was derived from a young man with Graves' hyperthyroidism that later progressed to Graves' ophthalmopathy. Sequenced input: blood. The CDR3 region has the DNA TGCAGTGCTAGCATCGGACAGAGCTACGAGCAGTACTTC. Protein product: CSASIGQSYEQYF.